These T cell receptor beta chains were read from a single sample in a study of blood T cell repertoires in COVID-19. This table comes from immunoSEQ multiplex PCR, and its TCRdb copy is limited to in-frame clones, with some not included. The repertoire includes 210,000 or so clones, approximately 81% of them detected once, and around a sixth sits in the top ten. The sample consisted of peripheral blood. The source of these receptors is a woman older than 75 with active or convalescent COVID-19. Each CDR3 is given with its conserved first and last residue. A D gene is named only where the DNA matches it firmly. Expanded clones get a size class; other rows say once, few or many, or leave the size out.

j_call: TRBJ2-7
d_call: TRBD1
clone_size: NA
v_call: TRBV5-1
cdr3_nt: TGCGCCAGCTTCACGACAGGGGGCGAGCAGTACTTC
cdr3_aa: CASFTTGGEQYF

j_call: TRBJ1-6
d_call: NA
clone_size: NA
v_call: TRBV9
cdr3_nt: TGTGCCAGCAGCCCAAGCTCCGATTCACCCCTCCACTTT
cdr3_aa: CASSPSSDSPLHF

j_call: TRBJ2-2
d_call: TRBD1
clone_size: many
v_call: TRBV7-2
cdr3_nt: TGTGCCAGCAGCCCCAGAAGGACAGGGACCGGGGAGCTGTTTTTT
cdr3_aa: CASSPRRTGTGELFF

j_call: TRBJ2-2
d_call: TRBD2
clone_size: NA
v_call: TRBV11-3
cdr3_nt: TGTGCCAGCAGCCCAGGGACTAGCCACACCGGGGAGCTGTTTTTT
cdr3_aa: CASSPGTSHTGELFF

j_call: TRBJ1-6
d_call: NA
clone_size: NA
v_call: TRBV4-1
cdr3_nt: TGCGCCAGCAGCCAAGAGCAGACAGGTTATAATTCACCCCTCCACTTT
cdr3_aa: CASSQEQTGYNSPLHF

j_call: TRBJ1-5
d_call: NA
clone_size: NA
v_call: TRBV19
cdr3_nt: TGTGCCAGTAGTAAAATACAGGGAAATAGCAATCAGCCCCAGCATTTT
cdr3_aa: CASSKIQGNSNQPQHF

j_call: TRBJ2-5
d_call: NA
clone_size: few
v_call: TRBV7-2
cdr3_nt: TGTGCCAGCAGCTTATGGTTCGGAGGAGAGACCCAGTACTTC
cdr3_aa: CASSLWFGGETQYF

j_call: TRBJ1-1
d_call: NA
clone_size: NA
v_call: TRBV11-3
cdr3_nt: TGTGCCAGCAGCTTAACCTGGCCAGTCCTTTTGAACACTGAAGCTTTCTTT
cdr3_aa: CASSLTWPVLLNTEAFF

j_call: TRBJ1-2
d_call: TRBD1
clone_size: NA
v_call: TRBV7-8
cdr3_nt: TGTGCCAGCAGCCTCCGGGACAGGGACTATGGCTACACCTTC
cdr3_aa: CASSLRDRDYGYTF

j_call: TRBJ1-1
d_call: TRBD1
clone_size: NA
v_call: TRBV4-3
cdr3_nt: TGCGCCAGCAGCCGCGGACAGGAAAACACTGAAGCTTTCTTT
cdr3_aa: CASSRGQENTEAFF